What follows are 9 T cell receptor beta chains derived from one specimen sequenced in a study of blood T cell repertoires in COVID-19. Sequencing was performed with immunoSEQ multiplex PCR; in TCRdb, only in-frame clones are kept and a portion is missing. The data hold about 81,000 clones, with around 88% observed a single time. The material sequenced was peripheral blood. The source is a woman aged 80 or over with acute or convalescent COVID-19.

The J gene is TRBJ2-2, the V gene TRBV4-2; 10 bases align to TRBD2. V dropped 4 bases and J dropped 4; count of bases not matched to a gene: 6. The CDR3 covers 16 residues. CDR1 and CDR2 (germline): LGHNA, YNFKEQ. The DNA for the CDR3 is TGTGCCAGCAGCCGGTTAACTAGCGGGATCACCGGGGAGCTGTTTTTT. Protein sequence: CASSRLTSGITGELFF.

The V and J genes are TRBV4-1 and TRBJ1-4; possibly TRBD1 for D (5 bases). The CDR3 is 15 residues long. V lost 1 base and J lost 7, with 13 bases in between. Germline lookup yields CDR1 MGHRA and CDR2 YSYEKL. Here the CDR3 DNA reads TGCGCCAGCAGCCAAGGGCCAGGGCGTGTTGAAAAACTGTTTTTT. Protein sequence: CASSQGPGRVEKLFF.

V gene TRBV5-4 combines with J gene TRBJ2-3; tentative D call: TRBD1 (5 bases). The CDR3 covers 14 residues. CDR1 and CDR2 from the germline V gene are SGHNT and YYREEE (reference sequence). Trimming removed 2 bases at V and 2 bases at J, with 9 bases between. The CDR3 nucleotides are TGTGCCAGCAGCTTTGGGGCCTACACAGATACGCAGTATTTT. Protein product: CASSFGAYTDTQYF.

This sequence joins TRBV7-3 and TRBJ1-1, with TRBD1 matching 8 bases. V was clipped by 11 bases and J by 0 bases; unmatched bases: 8. The CDR3 sequence is 14 residues long. CDR1 SGHTA and CDR2 FQGTGA come from the germline V gene. The CDR3 here is CAGEGTGLNTEAFF. In DNA form, the CDR3 reads TGTGCCGGAGAAGGGACAGGTTTGAACACTGAAGCTTTCTTT.

The chain is built from TRBV19 and TRBJ1-6; perhaps TRBD1 as D (6 bases). The germline gives CDR1 LNHDA, CDR2 SQIVND (reference sequence). The CDR3 runs 15 residues. The V and J ends lost 3 bases and 8 bases respectively, with 14 bases between them. The chain's CDR3 is CASSISPRGDSPLHF. In DNA form, the CDR3 reads TGTGCCAGTAGTATCTCCCCCAGGGGAGATTCACCCCTCCACTTT.

The gene calls are TRBV10-3 and TRBJ1-3; 8 bases match TRBD1. The CDR3 is 16 residues long. From germline, CDR1 is ENHRY and CDR2 SYGVKD. The V segment lost 7 bases and the J segment 0 bases; nucleotides outside the gene matches: 8. The CDR3 DNA follows: TGTGCCATCAAGAAGGGACAGGCAAGCTCTGGAAACACCATATATTTT. It codes for CAIKKGQASSGNTIYF.

CDR3 in DNA: TGTGCCAGCAGCCCAGGAGGGCGCGGGGAGCTGTTTTTT. Encoded protein: CASSPGGRGELFF. This chain links TRBV7-9 with TRBJ2-2; D perhaps matches TRBD2 (6 bases). CDR3 length: 13 residues. V lost 5 bases, J lost 7 bases, and 11 bases lay in between. From germline, CDR1 is SEHNR and CDR2 FQNEAQ (reference sequence).

The chain joins TRBV7-8 to TRBJ1-1; 9 bases agree with TRBD1. This CDR3 is built from 19 residues. Losses at the gene ends were 2 bases for V and 4 bases for J; bases not matched to a gene: 17. Per germline, CDR1 SGHVS and CDR2 FQNEAQ. Written as DNA, the CDR3 is TGTGCCAGCAGCTTATCCCCTTTGGGACAGGGATGGAGGCTCACTGAAGCTTTCTTT. This codes for CASSLSPLGQGWRLTEAFF. Variable domain in full (rest from reference TRBV7-8 and TRBJ1-1): GAGVSQSPRYKVAKRGQDVALRCDPISGHVSLFWYQQALGQGPEFLTYFQNEAQLDKSGLPSDRFFAERPEGSVSTLKIQRTQQEDSAVYLCASSLSPLGQGWRLTEAFFGQGTRLTVV.

This chain links TRBV6-2 or TRBV6-3 with TRBJ2-5; 7 nucleotides line up with TRBD2. The germline gives CDR1 MNHEY, CDR2 SVGEGT. The CDR3 has 15 amino acids. The J segment lost 3 bases and the V segment lost 5 bases, leaving 9 bases of the junction unmatched. The CDR3 sequence is CASSPRGSGEETQYF. The CDR3 bases are TGTGCCAGCAGTCCCCGAGGGAGCGGGGAAGAGACCCAGTACTTC.